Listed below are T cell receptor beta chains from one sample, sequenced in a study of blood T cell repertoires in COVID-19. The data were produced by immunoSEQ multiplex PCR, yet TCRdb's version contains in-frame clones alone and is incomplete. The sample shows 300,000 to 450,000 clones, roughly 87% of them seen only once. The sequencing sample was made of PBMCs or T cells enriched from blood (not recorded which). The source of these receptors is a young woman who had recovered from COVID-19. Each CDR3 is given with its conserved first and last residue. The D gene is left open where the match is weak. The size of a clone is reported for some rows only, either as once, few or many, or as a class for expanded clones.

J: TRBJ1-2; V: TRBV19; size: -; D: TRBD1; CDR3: CASKRGQGGGYGYTF; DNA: TGTGCCAGTAAAAGGGGACAGGGAGGTGGCTATGGCTACACCTTC
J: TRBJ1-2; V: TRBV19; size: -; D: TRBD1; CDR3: CASSTGTGLFGYTF; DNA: TGTGCCAGTAGTACCGGGACAGGGTTGTTCGGCTACACCTTC
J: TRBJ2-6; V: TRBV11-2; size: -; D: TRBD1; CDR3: CASSAPGQLISRANVLTF; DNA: TGTGCCAGCAGCGCCCCGGGACAGTTGATCTCTAGGGCCAACGTCCTGACTTTC
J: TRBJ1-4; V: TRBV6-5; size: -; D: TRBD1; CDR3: CASSRDRRNEKLFF; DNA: TGTGCCAGCAGTAGGGACAGGCGGAATGAAAAACTGTTTTTT
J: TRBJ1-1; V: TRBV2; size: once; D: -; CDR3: CASSEARGLNTEAFF; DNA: TGTGCCAGCAGTGAAGCGCGGGGCTTGAACACTGAAGCTTTCTTT
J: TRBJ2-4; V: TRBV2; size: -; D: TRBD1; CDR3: CASGTVLAKNIQYF; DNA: TGTGCCAGCGGGACAGTTCTAGCCAAAAACATTCAGTACTTC
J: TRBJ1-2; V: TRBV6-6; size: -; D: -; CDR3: CASLEDYGYTF; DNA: TGTGCCAGCCTCGAGGACTATGGCTACACCTTC
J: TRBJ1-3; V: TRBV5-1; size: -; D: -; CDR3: CASSLTGVRSSGNTIYF; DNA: TGCGCCAGCAGCTTGACGGGGGTTCGTAGCTCTGGAAACACCATATATTTT
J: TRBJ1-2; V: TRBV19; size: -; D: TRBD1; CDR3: CASRDGQGDYGYTF; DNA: TGTGCCAGTAGGGATGGACAGGGGGACTATGGCTACACCTTC
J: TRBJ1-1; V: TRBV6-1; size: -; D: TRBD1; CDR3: CASRERMTGVKNTEAFF; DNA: TGTGCCAGCAGAGAACGAATGACAGGGGTTAAGAACACTGAAGCTTTCTTT
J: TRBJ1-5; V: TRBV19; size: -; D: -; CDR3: CASSIVVAGDQPQHF; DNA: TGTGCCAGTAGTATAGTAGTTGCGGGGGATCAGCCCCAGCATTTT
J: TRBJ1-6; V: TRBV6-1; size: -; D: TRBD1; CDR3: CASSEQGAPAPLHF; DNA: TGTGCCAGCAGTGAACAGGGGGCTCCGGCGCCCCTCCACTTT
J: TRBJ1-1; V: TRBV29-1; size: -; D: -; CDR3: CSGLAPDRNTEAFF; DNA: TGCAGCGGACTGGCACCGGACAGGAACACTGAAGCTTTCTTT
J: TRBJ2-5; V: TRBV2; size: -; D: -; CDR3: CASSEPESPETQYF; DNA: TGTGCCAGCAGTGAACCAGAATCTCCGGAGACCCAGTACTTC
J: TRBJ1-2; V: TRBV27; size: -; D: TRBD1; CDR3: CASSPTGYGYTF; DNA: TGTGCCAGCAGCCCGACAGGGTATGGCTACACCTTC
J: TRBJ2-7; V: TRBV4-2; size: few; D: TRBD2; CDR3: CASSNSGGPYEQYF; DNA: TGTGCCAGCAGCAATAGCGGGGGGCCCTACGAGCAGTACTTC
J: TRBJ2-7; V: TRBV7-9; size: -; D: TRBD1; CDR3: CASSPPGTDRGEQYF; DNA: TGTGCCAGCAGCCCCCCCGGGACAGATCGCGGTGAGCAGTACTTC
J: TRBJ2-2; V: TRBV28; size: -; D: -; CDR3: CASRGAALGELFF; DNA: TGTGCCAGCAGAGGAGCGGCGCTCGGGGAGCTGTTTTTT
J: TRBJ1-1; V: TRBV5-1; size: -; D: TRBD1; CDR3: CASSLAGQGVTEAFF; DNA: TGCGCCAGCAGCTTGGCGGGACAGGGGGTCACTGAAGCTTTCTTT
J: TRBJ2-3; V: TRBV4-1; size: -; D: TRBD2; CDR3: CASSQSPVLAGATDTQYF; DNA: TGCGCCAGCAGCCAATCCCCCGTCCTAGCGGGGGCCACAGATACGCAGTATTTT
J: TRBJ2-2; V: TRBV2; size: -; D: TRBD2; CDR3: CASSYRTSGQTGELFF; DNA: TGTGCCAGCAGTTATCGGACTAGCGGTCAAACCGGGGAGCTGTTTTTT
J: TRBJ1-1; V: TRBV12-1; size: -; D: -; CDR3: CASSLELIGDRVEAFF; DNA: TGTGCCAGCAGCTTGGAACTAATTGGGGACAGGGTCGAAGCTTTCTTT
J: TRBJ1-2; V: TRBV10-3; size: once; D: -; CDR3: CAIRTGSANYGYTF; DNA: TGTGCCATCAGAACAGGGTCGGCGAACTATGGCTACACCTTC
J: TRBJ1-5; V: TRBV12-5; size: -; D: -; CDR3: CASSGQGRNQPQHF; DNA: TGTGCTAGTAGTGGGCAGGGCCGCAATCAGCCCCAGCATTTT
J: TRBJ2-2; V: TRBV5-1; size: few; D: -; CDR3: CASSLNQGTGELFF; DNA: TGCGCCAGCAGCTTGAATCAGGGAACCGGGGAGCTGTTTTTT
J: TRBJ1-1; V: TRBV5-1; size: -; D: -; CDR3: CASSLAFTSTEAFF; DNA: TGCGCCAGCAGCTTGGCCTTTACCAGCACTGAAGCTTTCTTT
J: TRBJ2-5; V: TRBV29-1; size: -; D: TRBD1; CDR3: CSARLTGVGTQYF; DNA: TGCAGCGCCCGACTGACAGGGGTTGGGACCCAGTACTTC
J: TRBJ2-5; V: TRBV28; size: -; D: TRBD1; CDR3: CASTLGGQGEKSRTQYF; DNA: TGTGCCAGCACCCTAGGGGGACAGGGCGAAAAAAGCCGGACCCAGTACTTC
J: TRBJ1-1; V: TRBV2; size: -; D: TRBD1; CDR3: CASSVRDSSNTEAFF; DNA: TGTGCCAGCAGTGTAAGGGACAGTTCCAACACTGAAGCTTTCTTT
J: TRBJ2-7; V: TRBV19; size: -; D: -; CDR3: CASSGAADPAYEQYF; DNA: TGTGCCAGTAGTGGGGCGGCTGACCCCGCCTACGAGCAGTACTTC
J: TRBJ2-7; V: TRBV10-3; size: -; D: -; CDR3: CAISEEEPYEQYF; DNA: TGTGCCATCAGTGAGGAGGAGCCCTACGAGCAGTACTTC
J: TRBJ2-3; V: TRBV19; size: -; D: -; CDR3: CASSIGAGAEDTQYF; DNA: TGTGCCAGTAGTATAGGGGCAGGGGCGGAGGATACGCAGTATTTT
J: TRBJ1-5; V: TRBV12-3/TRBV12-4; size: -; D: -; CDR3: CASSSNLNQPQHF; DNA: TGTGCCAGCAGTTCGAACTTAAATCAGCCCCAGCATTTT
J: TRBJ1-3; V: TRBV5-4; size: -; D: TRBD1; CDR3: CASSTRDRPSGNTIYF; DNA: TGTGCCAGCAGCACCCGGGACAGGCCCTCTGGAAACACCATATATTTT
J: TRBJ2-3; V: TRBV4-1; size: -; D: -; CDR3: CASSQAGVGFGDTQYF; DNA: TGCGCCAGCAGCCAAGCGGGGGTAGGGTTCGGAGATACGCAGTATTTT
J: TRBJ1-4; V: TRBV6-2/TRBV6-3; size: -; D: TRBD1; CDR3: CASSYDVGQGLGKLFF; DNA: TGTGCCAGCAGTTACGATGTTGGACAGGGCTTGGGAAAACTGTTTTTT
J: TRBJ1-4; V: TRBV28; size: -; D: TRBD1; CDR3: CASLSLGQGNEKLFF; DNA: TGTGCCAGCCTATCGCTGGGACAGGGGAATGAAAAACTGTTTTTT
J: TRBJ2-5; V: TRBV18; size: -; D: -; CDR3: CASSPLDVETQYF; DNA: TGTGCCAGCTCACCATTAGATGTGGAGACCCAGTACTTC
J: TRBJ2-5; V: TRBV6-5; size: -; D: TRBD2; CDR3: CASSRGLAGGETQYF; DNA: TGTGCCAGCAGCCGAGGACTAGCGGGGGGGGAGACCCAGTACTTC
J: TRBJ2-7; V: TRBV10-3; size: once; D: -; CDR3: CAISGGVVVEEQYF; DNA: TGTGCCATCAGTGGGGGGGTTGTAGTCGAGGAGCAGTACTTC